The 29 T cell receptor beta chains in this list originate from one sample, sequenced in a study of T cells in tuberculosis. The table came from immunoSEQ multiplex PCR; TCRdb's copy has only in-frame clones and leaves some out. The sample records 30,000 to 35,000 clones, 95% to 96% being singletons. The sample comprised PBMCs. These receptors originate from a donor between 10 and 35 years old with latent tuberculosis or without tuberculosis infection.

This rearrangement joins TRBV7-2 to TRBJ2-3; 10 bases are a match to TRBD2. The CDR3 consists of 16 residues. V trimming: 4 bases; J trimming: 5 bases; junction bases outside the gene matches: 9. The germline V gene encodes CDR1 SGHTA and CDR2 FQGNSA. The CDR3 coding sequence is TGTGCCAGCAGCTGGTCTAGCGGGGGAGAGGTAGATACGCAGTATTTT. Translating gives CASSWSSGGEVDTQYF.

The genes are TRBV19 and TRBJ2-7, with D possibly being TRBD1 (6 bases). Deletions cut 3 bases from V and 6 bases from J, with 18 bases between. Germline lookup yields CDR1 LNHDA and CDR2 SQIVND (reference sequence). The CDR3 contains 15 residues. The CDR3 reads CASSIGGQGLGEQYF. The CDR3 DNA reads as TGTGCCAGTAGTATTGGCGGGCAGGGGTTGGGCGAGCAGTACTTC.

The chain employs TRBV6-6 and TRBJ2-5, with a tentative D call TRBD2 (6 bases). There are 14 residues in the CDR3. V was cut by 6 bases and J by 4 bases, with 15 bases left in between. The germline V gene has CDR1 MNHNY and CDR2 SVGAGI (reference sequence). CDR3 DNA: TGTGCCAGCAGCCTCGGGGGTATTTCAGAGACCCAGTACTTC. This sequence encodes CASSLGGISETQYF.

The rearrangement links TRBV7-9 to TRBJ2-3; 9 bases match TRBD2. CDR3 length equals 13 residues. The germline V gene encodes CDR1 SEHNR and CDR2 FQNEAQ (reference sequence). Losses at the gene ends were 6 bases for V and 14 bases for J; bases not matched to a gene: 12. The DNA of the CDR3 is TGTGCCAGCAGTCCCTCTAGCGGGACGGCCCGGTATTTT. It codes for CASSPSSGTARYF.

The gene calls are TRBV4-1 and TRBJ1-5, with a weak D call TRBD1 (5 bases). Trimming shortened V by 0 bases and J by 4 bases, and 10 bases separated the two germline ends. Germline CDR1 and CDR2: MGHRA and YSYEKL. CDR3 size: 15 residues. The CDR3: CASSQEDSLNQPQHF. CDR3 DNA: TGCGCCAGCAGCCAAGAAGACAGTTTGAATCAGCCCCAGCATTTT.

The chain's CDR3 is CASSIAGGGEQFF. The CDR3 DNA reads as TGTGCCAGTAGTATAGCGGGAGGGGGTGAGCAGTTCTTC. The chain is built from TRBV19 and TRBJ2-1, with TRBD2 matching 8 bases. This CDR3 spans 13 amino acids. The junction had 2 bases not matched to a gene; V was cut back by 1 base and J by 9 bases. Germline-derived CDR1 and CDR2 are LNHDA and SQIVND (reference sequence).

The chain couples TRBV5-1 to TRBJ1-3; D remains ambiguous. Deletions cut 0 bases from V and 1 base from J, with 14 bases between. CDR1 is SGHRS, CDR2 YFSETQ, per germline. The CDR3 loop spans 17 amino acids. The CDR3 protein is CASSLVGPQGSGNTIYF. CDR3 DNA sequence: TGCGCCAGCAGCTTGGTGGGCCCACAAGGTTCTGGAAACACCATATATTTT. Drawing the rest from reference TRBV5-1 and TRBJ1-3, the complete variable domain is KAGVTQTPRYLIKTRGQQVTLSCSPISGHRSVSWYQQTPGQGLQFLFEYFSETQRNKGNFPGRFSGRQFSNSRSEMNVSTLELGDSALYLCASSLVGPQGSGNTIYFGEGSWLTVV.

The chain carries TRBV28 and TRBJ2-7, with a tentative D call TRBD2 (5 bases). This CDR3 has 14 residues. V was cut by 5 bases and J by 2 bases, with 13 bases left in between. Germline CDR1 MDHEN, CDR2 SYDVKM. The CDR3 loop reads CASSLHSVTYEQYF. DNA for the CDR3: TGTGCCAGCAGTCTCCATAGCGTAACCTACGAGCAGTACTTC.

This chain uses TRBV18 with TRBJ1-2; D is possibly TRBD1 (6 bases). CDR1 is KGHSH, CDR2 LQKENI, per germline. The V and J ends lost 1 base and 8 bases respectively, with 11 bases between them. CDR3 length: 13 amino acids. The CDR3 here is CASSPRTASGYTF. The DNA of the CDR3 is TGTGCCAGCTCACCACGGACAGCCAGCGGCTACACCTTC.

The V gene is TRBV5-4, the J gene TRBJ1-2; tentative D call: TRBD1 (6 bases). The CDR3 sequence is 14 residues long. The germline gives CDR1 SGHNT, CDR2 YYREEE (reference sequence). The V gene lost 1 base and the J gene lost 10 bases, with 17 bases spanning the gap. Here the CDR3 reads CASSLHVNRVAYTF. The CDR3 DNA is TGTGCCAGCAGCTTGCACGTTAACAGGGTAGCCTACACCTTC.

J is TRBJ1-5 and V is TRBV10-2; maybe TRBD1 (6 bases). V gave up 3 bases and J gave up 2 bases, with 11 bases separating them. The CDR3 runs to 15 residues. Germline V lookup: CDR1 WSHSY, CDR2 SAAADI. The CDR3 DNA follows: TGCGCCAGCAGTGATGGGGGCTGGGGCAATCAGCCCCAGCATTTT. It yields the protein CASSDGGWGNQPQHF.

This chain connects TRBV29-1 to TRBJ1-5; D unresolved. The CDR3 length is 15 residues. The V end was cut by 5 bases, the J end by 1 base, with 15 bases between. Germline lookup yields CDR1 SQVTM and CDR2 ANQGSEA. The DNA of the CDR3 is TGCAGCGTTTCCAAAGGCCCCGGGAGCAATCAGCCCCAGCATTTT. Translation: CSVSKGPGSNQPQHF.

The chain joins TRBV5-6 to TRBJ2-5; TRBD2 matches at 11 bases. This CDR3 has 15 amino acids. The germline CDR1 and CDR2 sequences are SGHDT and YYEEEE. V lost 3 bases and J lost 6; bases outside the gene matches: 7. The CDR3 DNA follows: TGTGCCAGCAGCTCCATAGCGGGGGGGCTTAAGACCCAGTACTTC. Translation: CASSSIAGGLKTQYF.

The chain uses TRBV13 and TRBJ2-7; weak D call: TRBD2 (5 bases). The V and J ends lost 5 bases and 6 bases respectively, with 14 bases between them. Per germline, CDR1 PRHDT and CDR2 FYEKMQ (reference sequence). The CDR3 contains 13 residues. CDR3 sequence (DNA): TGTGCCAGCAGCGCCTTACGTGCGGGCGAGCAGTACTTC. Its protein is CASSALRAGEQYF.

V is TRBV27 and J is TRBJ2-1; no reliable D call. Deletions cut 3 bases from V and 5 bases from J, with 8 bases between. CDR1 is MNHEY and CDR2 is SMNVEV in the germline V gene (reference sequence). The CDR3 contains 13 residues. CDR3 sequence reads: CASSFSRNNEQFF. CDR3 DNA sequence: TGTGCCAGCAGTTTTTCCCGTAACAATGAGCAGTTCTTC.

This clone has just one count. The CDR3 DNA reads as TGTGCCAGCAGGGGGACTAGCGGGAAAGCCGGGGAGCTGTTTTTT. Its protein product is CASRGTSGKAGELFF. The V gene is TRBV2, the J gene TRBJ2-2; 13 bases fit TRBD2. Unmatched junction bases numbered 4, after V lost 6 bases and J lost 6 bases. The V gene's germline CDR1 is SNHLY and CDR2 FYNNEI. The CDR3 is made up of 15 amino acids.

The rearrangement joins TRBV9 to TRBJ2-1; 10 nucleotides line up with TRBD2. J gave up 4 bases and V 3 bases, and 4 bases lay outside the gene matches. Germline values: CDR1 SGDLS, CDR2 YYNGEE. This CDR3 is 15 amino acids long. The CDR3 DNA reads as TGTGCCAGCAGCGGACCTAGCGGGAGTTACAATGAGCAGTTCTTC. Amino acids: CASSGPSGSYNEQFF.

Details on this clone: The junction departs from germline at one end; a sequencing error may be responsible. The chain combines TRBV9 with TRBJ2-5; 7 nucleotides agree with TRBD2. This CDR3 has 16 residues. CDR1 SGDLS and CDR2 YYNGEE come from the germline V gene. CDR3 in amino acids: CASSVGGEGYRETQYF. The DNA of the CDR3 is TGTGCCAGCAGTGTAGGAGGGGAGGGTTACAGAGAGACCCAGTACTTC.

The V gene is TRBV5-6, the J gene TRBJ2-7; TRBD2 is a possible D gene (5 bases). V shed 4 bases and J shed 1 base, with 12 bases lying between them. The CDR3 is 14 amino acids. The germline CDR1 and CDR2 sequences are SGHDT and YYEEEE. In DNA, the CDR3 is TGTGCCAGCAGCCCAGGACTGGGATCCTACGAGCAGTACTTC. The encoded protein is CASSPGLGSYEQYF.

Concerning this clone itself: Mismatch with germline at one junction end may stem from a read error. The J gene is TRBJ1-2, the V gene TRBV29-1; 8 bases line up with TRBD1. Germline CDR1 and CDR2: SQVTM and ANQGSEA. This CDR3 has 13 residues. CDR3 amino acids: CSAEGRGLYGYTF. DNA for the CDR3: TGCAGCGCTGAAGGCAGGGGGCTCTATGGCTACACCTTC.

The chain carries TRBV5-1 and TRBJ2-7, with 9 bases aligning to TRBD1. Germline V CDR1 and CDR2: SGHRS, YFSETQ. CDR3 size: 14 residues. V dropped 1 base and J dropped 3; count of bases not matched to a gene: 2. The CDR3 reads CASSLRGQGYEQYF. CDR3 sequence (DNA): TGCGCCAGCAGCTTGCGGGGACAGGGCTACGAGCAGTACTTC.

CDR3 nucleotide sequence: TGCAGCGTTGCAGTAGCGGGGGGGCTAGGGCAGTTCTTC. Translating gives CSVAVAGGLGQFF. The chain recombines TRBV29-1 with TRBJ2-1; 11 bases align to TRBD2. This CDR3 is 13 amino acids long. Germline trimming cut 4 bases from V and 12 bases from J; bases unmatched to any gene: 8. Germline assignment: CDR1 SQVTM and CDR2 ANQGSEA.

The chain carries TRBV7-6 and TRBJ2-1; 10 nucleotides match TRBD2. The V gene end was trimmed by 1 base and the J gene end by 3 bases; junction bases not matched to a gene: 3. The CDR3 has 16 amino acids. Germline-derived CDR1 and CDR2 are SGHVS and FNYEAQ. CDR3 DNA: TGTGCCAGCAGCTTAGGACTAGCGGGTGGCTACAATGAGCAGTTCTTC. Protein product: CASSLGLAGGYNEQFF.

The rearrangement uses TRBV18 and TRBJ2-3, with D perhaps TRBD1 (5 bases). CDR3 length: 15 residues. The V and J ends lost 5 bases and 4 bases respectively, with 16 bases between them. Germline CDR1 reads KGHSH; CDR2 reads LQKENI. The CDR3 coding sequence is TGTGCCAGCTCATCCGAAGGTATAGGGGCAGATACGCAGTATTTT. Protein: CASSSEGIGADTQYF.

This sequence joins TRBV6-1 and TRBJ1-5; D remains unclear. Germline V lookup: CDR1 MNHNS, CDR2 SASEGT. V was clipped by 5 bases and J by 5 bases, with 13 bases between them. The CDR3 length is 14 residues. The CDR3 DNA is TGTGCCAGCAGTATAGATGGGCCTGATCAGCCCCAGCATTTT. Its protein product is CASSIDGPDQPQHF.

The gene calls are TRBV7-3 and TRBJ2-3, with 7 positions matching TRBD2. Germline CDR1 SGHTA, CDR2 FQGTGA. This CDR3 contains 15 residues. Trimming at V came to 6 bases and at J to 3 bases, leaving 9 bases not matched to a gene. CDR3 coding DNA: TGTGCCAGCAGACATCTAGCGGATAAAACAGATACGCAGTATTTT. The encoded protein is CASRHLADKTDTQYF.

The rearrangement uses TRBV11-2 and TRBJ2-2; 13 nucleotides match TRBD2. CDR1 SGHAT and CDR2 FQNNGV come from the germline V gene. V lost 7 bases, J lost 4 bases, and 6 bases stayed unmatched. The CDR3 has 16 amino acids. The CDR3 DNA sequence: TGTGCCAGCAACCTCGGACTAGCGGGAGTCACCGGGGAGCTGTTTTTT. As protein: CASNLGLAGVTGELFF.

The J gene is TRBJ2-7, the V gene TRBV5-1; 10 nucleotides line up with TRBD2. CDR1 is SGHRS, CDR2 YFSETQ, per germline. V lost 2 bases to trimming and J lost 2 bases; unmatched junction nucleotides: 7. The CDR3 contains 16 residues. CDR3 in amino acids: CASSLRGLARPYEQYF. Here the CDR3 DNA reads TGCGCCAGCAGCTTACGGGGACTAGCGAGGCCCTACGAGCAGTACTTC.

The chain links TRBV4-2 to TRBJ2-7; 7 positions match TRBD2. CDR3 length equals 16 residues. The germline V gene encodes CDR1 LGHNA and CDR2 YNFKEQ. V was clipped by 3 bases and J by 7 bases; unmatched bases: 15. In DNA form, the CDR3 reads TGTGCCAGCAGCCAGGAAGGGAAGCGGGGCCTGGGAGAGCAGTACTTC. Protein product: CASSQEGKRGLGEQYF.